These 28 T cell receptor beta chains came from one sample sequenced in a study of shared clonotypes between healthy human individuals. Naive CD8 cells lacked CD45RO, underwent positive selection for CCR7 and left out terminally differentiated effector memory CD45RA+ cells. Sequenced by immunoSEQ multiplex PCR; TCRdb stores in-frame clones only, minus some. Of millions of clones listed, around 96% are singletons. Sequencing was performed on naive CD8+ T cells sorted from blood. These receptors were obtained from a man younger than 35 in good health.

The chain links TRBV27 to TRBJ2-1; the match to TRBD1 covers 8 bases. CDR3 length: 15 amino acids. The trim removed 5 bases at V and 0 bases at J, leaving 3 bases unmatched. Germline V gives CDR1 MNHEY, CDR2 SMNVEV (reference sequence). The DNA of the CDR3 is TGTGCCAGCAGTCGAACAGGGGGCTCCTACAATGAGCAGTTCTTC. Its translation: CASSRTGGSYNEQFF.

The rearrangement uses TRBV13 and TRBJ1-4; 10 bases are a match to TRBD1. CDR1 is PRHDT, CDR2 FYEKMQ, per germline (reference sequence). V lost 5 bases, J lost 8 bases, and 8 bases stayed unmatched. CDR3 length equals 15 residues. The CDR3 loop reads CASSQAGTGDEKLFF. The CDR3 DNA reads as TGTGCCAGCAGCCAAGCCGGGACAGGGGACGAAAAACTGTTTTTT.

The rearrangement joins TRBV11-2 to TRBJ2-7; no clear D gene. V lost 4 bases and J lost 6, with 7 bases in between. The germline CDR1 and CDR2 sequences are SGHAT and FQNNGV. The CDR3 totals 11 residues. This CDR3 is CASSSGAEQYF. The CDR3 DNA reads TGTGCCAGCAGCTCCGGAGCCGAGCAGTACTTC.

The gene calls are TRBV11-2 and TRBJ2-1; no definite D call. Germline CDR1 is SGHAT and CDR2 is FQNNGV. There are 14 residues in the CDR3. V dropped 6 bases and J dropped 4 bases, with 13 bases sitting between them. CDR3 amino acids: CASSKDGAYNEQFF. CDR3 bases: TGTGCCAGCAGTAAAGACGGCGCATACAATGAGCAGTTCTTC. Variable domain in full (rest from reference TRBV11-2 and TRBJ2-1): EAGVAQSPRYKIIEKRQSVAFWCNPISGHATLYWYQQILGQGPKLLIQFQNNGVVDDSQLPKDRFSAERLKGVDSTLKIQPAKLEDSAVYLCASSKDGAYNEQFFGPGTRLTVL.

V gene TRBV9 combines with J gene TRBJ1-5, with D uncertain. The CDR3 is made up of 17 amino acids. The germline gives CDR1 SGDLS, CDR2 YYNGEE. V lost 0 bases to trimming and J lost 0 bases, with 13 bases between them. The CDR3 protein is CASSVGGNVYSNQPQHF. The CDR3 DNA reads as TGTGCCAGCAGCGTAGGGGGTAATGTTTATAGCAATCAGCCCCAGCATTTT.

The genes are TRBV9 and TRBJ2-1, with 10 positions matching TRBD2. The CDR3 is 15 residues long. V shed 4 bases and J 4 bases; nucleotides not matched to a gene: 5. The germline gives CDR1 SGDLS, CDR2 YYNGEE. The CDR3 bases are TGTGCCAGCAGCCCTGGACTAGCGGTTTACAATGAGCAGTTCTTC. Translating it yields CASSPGLAVYNEQFF.

The V gene is TRBV27, the J gene TRBJ2-7, with D perhaps matching TRBD1 or TRBD2 (5 bases each). In germline, CDR1 is MNHEY, CDR2 SMNVEV (reference sequence). The CDR3 contains 14 residues. V was shortened by 4 bases and J by 6 bases, with 16 bases between the two germline ends. The CDR3 DNA reads as TGTGCCAGCAGTTCGATTGGGGGTGATGGCGAGCAGTACTTC. Protein sequence: CASSSIGGDGEQYF.

This chain links TRBV9 with TRBJ2-2, with D possibly being TRBD2 (5 bases). The CDR3 runs to 15 residues. Germline V gives CDR1 SGDLS, CDR2 YYNGEE. V lost 4 bases to trimming and J lost 5 bases, with 15 bases between them. The CDR3 here is CASSPSDWPTGELFF. DNA of the CDR3: TGTGCCAGCAGCCCTTCGGACTGGCCAACCGGGGAGCTGTTTTTT.

The chain employs TRBV7-8 and TRBJ1-1, with TRBD1 as a possible D gene (6 bases). CDR1 and CDR2 (germline): SGHVS, FQNEAQ. The CDR3 covers 13 residues. Trimming took 5 bases from V and 5 from J, leaving 12 bases between them. As DNA, the CDR3 is TGTGCCAGCAGCCGTAAAGGGGGGACTGAAGCTTTCTTT. Translating gives CASSRKGGTEAFF.

This chain uses TRBV4-1 with TRBJ1-1; D gene ambiguous. Trimming removed 0 bases at V and 5 bases at J, with 7 bases between. The CDR3 has 13 amino acids. Germline CDR1 and CDR2: MGHRA and YSYEKL. The CDR3 sequence is CASSQDRETEAFF. The CDR3 DNA reads as TGCGCCAGCAGCCAAGATAGGGAGACTGAAGCTTTCTTT.

This clone has a single count. Other DNA sequences in the sample encode the same CDR3. This chain uses TRBV7-2 with TRBJ2-7; 13 bases align to TRBD2. The CDR3 length is 15 residues. V trimming: 1 base; J trimming: 4 bases; junction bases outside the gene matches: 1. Germline V gene data show CDR1 as SGHTA and CDR2 as FQGNSA. The DNA of the CDR3 is TGTGCCAGCAGCTTAGGACTAGCGGGAGGTTACGAGCAGTACTTC. Encoded protein: CASSLGLAGGYEQYF.

The rearrangement uses TRBV13 and TRBJ2-3, with D perhaps assigned TRBD1 or TRBD2 (6 bases each). The CDR3 spans 17 residues. V was cut by 1 base and J by 0 bases, with 14 bases left in between. The germline gives CDR1 PRHDT, CDR2 FYEKMQ (reference sequence). The CDR3 DNA reads TGTGCCAGCAGCTTAGCGGGGGCTTCTTCTAGCACAGATACGCAGTATTTT. This translates into CASSLAGASSSTDTQYF.

The rearrangement uses TRBV30 and TRBJ1-1; D gene uncertain. Trimming took 4 bases from V and 7 from J, leaving 16 bases between them. This CDR3 region has 13 residues. The germline CDR1 and CDR2 sequences are GTSNPN and SVGIG (reference sequence). The CDR3 spells CAWNGELGIEAFF. In DNA form, the CDR3 reads TGTGCCTGGAATGGGGAACTGGGGATTGAAGCTTTCTTT.

J is TRBJ1-1 and V is TRBV13, with D perhaps matching TRBD1 (6 bases). CDR3 size: 15 residues. Germline V gives CDR1 PRHDT, CDR2 FYEKMQ (reference sequence). The ends were cut back, 0 bases at V and 6 bases at J, with 14 bases in the middle. CDR3 in DNA: TGTGCCAGCAGCTTAGGCGGAGGGGGGCGCCCTGAAGCTTTCTTT. Protein sequence: CASSLGGGGRPEAFF.

The chain joins TRBV29-1 to TRBJ1-1, with D uncertain. The germline V and J ends were trimmed by 6 bases and 4 bases, with 18 bases remaining between them. This CDR3 comprises 14 residues. Germline CDR1 SQVTM, CDR2 ANQGSEA. CDR3 region: CSVDPREEGTEAFF. CDR3 bases: TGCAGCGTAGACCCTCGTGAAGAGGGCACTGAAGCTTTCTTT.

The V call is TRBV5-6, the J call TRBJ2-7; D might be TRBD1 (6 bases). CDR3 length: 14 amino acids. The germline V and J ends were trimmed by 0 bases and 2 bases, with 9 bases remaining between them. Per the germline V gene, CDR1 is SGHDT and CDR2 is YYEEEE. DNA for the CDR3: TGTGCCAGCAGCTTGGCCGGGACACCCTACGAGCAGTACTTC. This gives the protein CASSLAGTPYEQYF. Complete variable domain (other parts from reference TRBV5-6 and TRBJ2-7): DAGVTQSPTHLIKTRGQQVTLRCSPKSGHDTVSWYQQALGQGPQFIFQYYEEEERQRGNFPDRFSGHQFPNYSSELNVNALLLGDSALYLCASSLAGTPYEQYFGPGTRLTVT.

The J gene is TRBJ2-1, the V gene TRBV5-1, with D uncertain. Trimming stripped 0 bases from V and 5 bases from J, with 12 bases between. Germline V gives CDR1 SGHRS, CDR2 YFSETQ. The CDR3 has 15 amino acids. DNA of the CDR3: TGCGCCAGCAGCTTGGGGCGGCTAAGGGACAATGAGCAGTTCTTC. Translating gives CASSLGRLRDNEQFF. Full variable domain (missing parts from reference TRBV5-1 and TRBJ2-1): KAGVTQTPRYLIKTRGQQVTLSCSPISGHRSVSWYQQTPGQGLQFLFEYFSETQRNKGNFPGRFSGRQFSNSRSEMNVSTLELGDSALYLCASSLGRLRDNEQFFGPGTRLTVL.

The gene calls are TRBV18 and TRBJ1-1, with TRBD1 matching 7 bases. CDR1 KGHSH and CDR2 LQKENI come from the germline V gene. The CDR3 is 18 amino acids. After removal of 3 bases from V and 5 bases from J, the junction contained 18 bases not matched to a gene. CDR3 amino acids: CASSPKQGPGNLMTEAFF. For the CDR3, the DNA is TGTGCCAGCTCACCTAAACAGGGGCCTGGGAATTTAATGACTGAAGCTTTCTTT.

The rearrangement uses TRBV11-1 and TRBJ1-1; D call uncertain. V was clipped by 3 bases and J by 4 bases, with 12 bases between them. The germline V gene encodes CDR1 SGHAT and CDR2 FQDESV (reference sequence). This CDR3 region has 14 residues. This CDR3 reads CASSFVWTGTEAFF. In DNA, the CDR3 is TGTGCCAGCAGCTTCGTTTGGACCGGCACTGAAGCTTTCTTT.

The J gene is TRBJ1-5, the V gene TRBV6-1, with TRBD1 matching over 7 bases. This CDR3 is built from 14 residues. Unmatched junction bases numbered 8, after V lost 7 bases and J lost 5 bases. The germline V gene has CDR1 MNHNS and CDR2 SASEGT. The CDR3 DNA reads TGTGCCAGCAAGAAGGTAGGGGGCCATCAGCCCCAGCATTTT. This sequence encodes CASKKVGGHQPQHF.

In DNA form, the CDR3 reads TGCGCCAGCAGCCAAGACCTCGGACAGGGAGGGCATTTT. Translating gives CASSQDLGQGGHF. This chain connects TRBV4-1 to TRBJ1-5, with 8 bases lining up with TRBD1. J gave up 15 bases and V 0 bases, and 7 bases lay outside the gene matches. CDR1 is MGHRA, CDR2 YSYEKL, per germline. CDR3 length: 13 residues.

This clone showed up just once. The chain combines TRBV27 with TRBJ2-3; the D is unclear. V was pared by 6 bases and J by 0 bases, with 10 bases between. Germline assignment: CDR1 MNHEY and CDR2 SMNVEV (reference sequence). The CDR3 contains 14 residues. CDR3 sequence reads: CASRLTMSTDTQYF. CDR3 bases: TGTGCCAGCAGACTGACAATGAGCACAGATACGCAGTATTTT.

The gene calls are TRBV10-3 and TRBJ2-3; the match to TRBD2 covers 8 bases. Trimming took 10 bases from V and 6 from J; bases not matched to a gene: 15. Germline-derived CDR1 and CDR2 are ENHRY and SYGVKD. The CDR3 length is 15 residues. In DNA form, the CDR3 reads TGTGCCACGGGGACCGGCGGGGGGCCCCCGGATACGCAGTATTTT. It specifies CATGTGGGPPDTQYF.

The V gene is TRBV11-3, the J gene TRBJ1-3; D not resolved. CDR1 SGHNT and CDR2 YENEEA come from the germline V gene. This CDR3 has 13 amino acids. The ends were cut back, 5 bases at V and 1 base at J, with 6 bases in the middle. CDR3: CASSGRSGNTIYF. CDR3 nucleotide sequence: TGTGCCAGCAGCGGCAGATCTGGAAACACCATATATTTT.

As to this clone: This same CDR3 is encoded by further DNA sequences in the sample. The chain couples TRBV6-5 to TRBJ1-1, with TRBD1 matching 9 bases. Per germline, CDR1 MNHEY and CDR2 SVGAGI. With 5 bases clipped from V and 4 bases from J, the junction kept 2 bases outside the gene matches. There are 13 residues in the CDR3. The CDR3 reads CASSRTGVTEAFF. Written as DNA, the CDR3 is TGTGCCAGCAGTCGGACAGGGGTCACTGAAGCTTTCTTT.

The chain employs TRBV4-1 and TRBJ1-1; the match to TRBD1 covers 8 bases. V lost 4 bases, J lost 6 bases, and 4 bases stayed unmatched. The length of the CDR3 is 13 residues. CDR1 is MGHRA and CDR2 is YSYEKL in the germline V gene. The CDR3 region is CASSLTGGSEAFF. CDR3 sequence (DNA): TGCGCCAGCAGCCTCACAGGGGGTTCTGAAGCTTTCTTT.

Comment on this clone: Distinct nucleotide sequences in the sample also encode this CDR3. J is TRBJ2-7 and V is TRBV29-1; D call uncertain. Trimming pared 2 bases from V and 5 bases from J, leaving 10 bases between. The CDR3 sequence is 12 residues long. The germline V gene encodes CDR1 SQVTM and CDR2 ANQGSEA. CDR3 sequence reads: CSVELGSDEQYF. DNA for the CDR3: TGCAGCGTTGAATTAGGCTCGGACGAGCAGTACTTC.

The chain recombines TRBV5-6 with TRBJ2-3; D not certain. Trimming shortened V by 3 bases and J by 4 bases, and 12 bases separated the two germline ends. This CDR3 contains 14 residues. In germline, CDR1 is SGHDT, CDR2 YYEEEE. In nucleotides, the CDR3 is TGTGCCAGCAGCTCGAATTTGAGCCCAGATACGCAGTATTTT. It translates to CASSSNLSPDTQYF.